This T cell receptor beta chain was retrieved from a study of blood T cell repertoires in COVID-19. Study details: Donors in the United States, Italy and Spain gave samples during acute or convalescent COVID-19. Nucleic acid was either cDNA or gDNA, and it came from T cells, B-cell-depleted T cells, or PBMCs.

V was pared by 5 bases and J by 5 bases, with 7 bases of the junction left unmatched. The germline CDR1 and CDR2 sequences are MDHEN and SYDVKM. The CDR3 is made up of 17 amino acids. In the original processing: Cell counts per sample came from amplifying reference gene primers. Some clones are missing from TCRdb's copy, which holds only in-frame ones; the method was immunoSEQ multiplex PCR. V, J and clone size were drawn from that table, and D and trimming were deduced from the DNA. The sample records 150,000 to 200,000 clones, 86% being singletons. The specimen was peripheral blood. V and J are TRBV28 and TRBJ2-1; TRBD2 agrees at 15 bases. This TCR was recovered from a man aged 18 to 29 with acute or convalescent COVID-19. The CDR3 DNA is TGTGCCAGCAGTCGATGGACTAGCGGGGGGGTGGACAATGAGCAGTTCTTC. Translation: CASSRWTSGGVDNEQFF.